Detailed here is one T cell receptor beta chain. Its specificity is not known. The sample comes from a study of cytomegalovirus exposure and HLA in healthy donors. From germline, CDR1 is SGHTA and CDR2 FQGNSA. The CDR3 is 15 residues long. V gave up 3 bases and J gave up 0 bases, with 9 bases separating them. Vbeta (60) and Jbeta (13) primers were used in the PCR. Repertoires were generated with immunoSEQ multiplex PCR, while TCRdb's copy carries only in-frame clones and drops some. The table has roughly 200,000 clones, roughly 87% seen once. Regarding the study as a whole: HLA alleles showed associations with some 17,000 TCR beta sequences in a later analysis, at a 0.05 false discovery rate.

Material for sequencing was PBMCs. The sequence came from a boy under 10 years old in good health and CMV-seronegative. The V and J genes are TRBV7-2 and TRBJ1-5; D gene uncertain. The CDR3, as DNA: TGTGCCAGCAGCTTTTCAGTCGATAGCAATCAGCCCCAGCATTTT. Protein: CASSFSVDSNQPQHF.